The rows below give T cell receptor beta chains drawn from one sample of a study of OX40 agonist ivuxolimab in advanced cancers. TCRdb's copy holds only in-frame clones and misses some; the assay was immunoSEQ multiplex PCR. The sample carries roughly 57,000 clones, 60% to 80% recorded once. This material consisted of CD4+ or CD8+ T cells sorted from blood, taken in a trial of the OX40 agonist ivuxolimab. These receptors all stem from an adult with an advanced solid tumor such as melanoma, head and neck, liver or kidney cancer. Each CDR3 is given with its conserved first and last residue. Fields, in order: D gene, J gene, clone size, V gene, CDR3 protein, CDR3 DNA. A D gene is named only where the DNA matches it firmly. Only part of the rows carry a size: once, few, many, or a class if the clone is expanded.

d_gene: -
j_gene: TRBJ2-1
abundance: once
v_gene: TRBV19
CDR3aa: CASSPGYGSHNEQFF
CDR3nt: TGTGCCAGTAGCCCCGGGTATGGGAGTCACAATGAGCAGTTCTTC

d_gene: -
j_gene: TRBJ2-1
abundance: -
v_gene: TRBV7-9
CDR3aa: CASSLAPGTSYNEQFF
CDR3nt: TGTGCCAGCAGCTTAGCGCCGGGGACGAGTTACAATGAGCAGTTCTTC

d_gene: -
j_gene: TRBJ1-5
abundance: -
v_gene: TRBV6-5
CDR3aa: CASKKQGDRNQPQHF
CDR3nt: TGTGCCAGCAAAAAACAGGGAGATCGCAATCAGCCCCAGCATTTT

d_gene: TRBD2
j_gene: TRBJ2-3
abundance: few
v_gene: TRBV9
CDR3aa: CASSPGTSGNSGDTQYF
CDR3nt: TGTGCCAGCAGCCCTGGGACTAGCGGGAATAGCGGTGATACGCAGTATTTT

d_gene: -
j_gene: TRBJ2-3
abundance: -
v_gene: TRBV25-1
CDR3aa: CASSVQWADTQYF
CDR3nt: TGTGCCAGCAGTGTCCAGTGGGCAGATACGCAGTATTTT

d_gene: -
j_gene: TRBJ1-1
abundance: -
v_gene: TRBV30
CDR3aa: CAWIQGHPEAFF
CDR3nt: TGTGCCTGGATACAGGGTCATCCTGAAGCTTTCTTT

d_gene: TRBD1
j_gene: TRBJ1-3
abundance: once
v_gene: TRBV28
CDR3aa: CASSLLGQGAGNTIYF
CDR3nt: TGTGCCAGCAGTTTACTGGGACAGGGGGCCGGAAACACCATATATTTT

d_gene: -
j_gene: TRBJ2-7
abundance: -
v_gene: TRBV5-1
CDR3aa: CASSFGVSEQYF
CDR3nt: TGCGCCAGCAGCTTCGGTGTATCCGAGCAGTACTTC

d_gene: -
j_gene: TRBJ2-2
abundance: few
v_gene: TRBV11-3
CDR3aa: CASETRGPGELFF
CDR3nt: TGTGCCAGCGAAACACGAGGCCCCGGGGAGCTGTTTTTT

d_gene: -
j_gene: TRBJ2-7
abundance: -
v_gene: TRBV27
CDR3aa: CASSPRWGGYEQYF
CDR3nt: TGTGCCAGCAGTCCTCGGTGGGGCGGGTACGAGCAGTACTTC

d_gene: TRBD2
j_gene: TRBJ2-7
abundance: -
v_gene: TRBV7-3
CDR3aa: CASSLTPSGRWGEQYF
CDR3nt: TGTGCCAGCAGCTTAACCCCTAGCGGGAGATGGGGCGAGCAGTACTTC

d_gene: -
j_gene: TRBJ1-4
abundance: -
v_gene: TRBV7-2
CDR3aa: CASSLGSLGEKLFF
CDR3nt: TGTGCCAGCAGCTTGGGCAGTTTAGGGGAAAAACTGTTTTTT

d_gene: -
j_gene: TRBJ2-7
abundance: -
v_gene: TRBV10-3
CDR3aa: CAISERPAIDYEQYF
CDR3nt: TGTGCCATCAGTGAGAGGCCAGCGATTGATTACGAGCAGTACTTC

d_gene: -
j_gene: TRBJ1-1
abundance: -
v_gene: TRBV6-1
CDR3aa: CASSENGIENTEAFF
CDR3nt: TGTGCCAGCAGTGAAAATGGGATAGAGAACACTGAAGCTTTCTTT

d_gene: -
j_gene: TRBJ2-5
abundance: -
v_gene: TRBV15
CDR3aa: CATRRDGGPKETQYF
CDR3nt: TGTGCCACCAGGAGGGACGGGGGCCCCAAAGAGACCCAGTACTTC

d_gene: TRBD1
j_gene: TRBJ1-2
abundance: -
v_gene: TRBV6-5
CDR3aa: CASSSWGTGDNYGYTF
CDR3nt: TGTGCCAGCAGTTCATGGGGGACAGGGGATAACTATGGCTACACCTTC

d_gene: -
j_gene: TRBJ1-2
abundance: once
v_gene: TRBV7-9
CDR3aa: CASSLAGVNYGYTF
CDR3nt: TGTGCCAGCAGCTTAGCAGGGGTGAACTATGGCTACACCTTC

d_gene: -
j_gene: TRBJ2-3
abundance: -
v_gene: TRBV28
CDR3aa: CASTLRDTQYF
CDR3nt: TGTGCCAGCACCCTTCGAGATACGCAGTATTTT

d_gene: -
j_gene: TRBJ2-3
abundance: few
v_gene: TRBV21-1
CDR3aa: CASSKVGADTQYF
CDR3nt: TGTGCCAGCAGCAAAGTGGGCGCAGATACGCAGTATTTT

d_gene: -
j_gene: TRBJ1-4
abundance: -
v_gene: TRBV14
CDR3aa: CASSQSTGRRLGEKLFF
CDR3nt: TGTGCCAGCAGCCAAAGCACCGGTAGGCGCTTAGGTGAAAAACTGTTTTTT

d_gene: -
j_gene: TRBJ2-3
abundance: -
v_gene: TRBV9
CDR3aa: CASSVAPVGRPGTDTQYF
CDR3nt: TGTGCCAGCAGCGTAGCCCCGGTTGGTCGGCCGGGCACAGATACGCAGTATTTT

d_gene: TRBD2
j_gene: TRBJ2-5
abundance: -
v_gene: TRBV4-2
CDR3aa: CASSQGTSGQETQYF
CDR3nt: TGTGCCAGCAGCCAAGGGACTAGCGGTCAAGAGACCCAGTACTTC

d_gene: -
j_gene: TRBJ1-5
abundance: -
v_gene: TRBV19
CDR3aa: CASSRDRPPVSNQPQHF
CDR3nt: TGTGCCAGTAGTAGAGACCGGCCCCCGGTGAGCAATCAGCCCCAGCATTTT

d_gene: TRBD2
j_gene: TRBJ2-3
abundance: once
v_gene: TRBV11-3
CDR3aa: CASSPSGTTEDTQYF
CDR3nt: TGTGCCAGCAGCCCCTCAGGGACTACAGAAGATACGCAGTATTTT

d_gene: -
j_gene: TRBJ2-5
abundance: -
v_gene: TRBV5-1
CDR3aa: CASSFERGSETQYF
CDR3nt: TGTGCCAGCAGCTTCGAGAGGGGATCGGAGACCCAGTACTTC